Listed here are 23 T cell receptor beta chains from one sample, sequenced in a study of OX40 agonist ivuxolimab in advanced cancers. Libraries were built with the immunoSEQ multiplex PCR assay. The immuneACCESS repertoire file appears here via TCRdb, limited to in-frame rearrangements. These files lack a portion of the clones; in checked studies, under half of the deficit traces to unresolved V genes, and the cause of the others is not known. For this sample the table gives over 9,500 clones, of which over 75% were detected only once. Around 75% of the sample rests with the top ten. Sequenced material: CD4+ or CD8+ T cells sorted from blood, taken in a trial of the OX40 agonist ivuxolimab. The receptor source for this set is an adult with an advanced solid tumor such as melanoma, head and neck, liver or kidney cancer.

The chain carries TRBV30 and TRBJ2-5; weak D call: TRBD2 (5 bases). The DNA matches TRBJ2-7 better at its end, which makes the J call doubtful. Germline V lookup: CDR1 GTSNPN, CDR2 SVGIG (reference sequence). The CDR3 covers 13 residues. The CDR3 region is CAWRPSGSYEQYF. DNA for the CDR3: TGTGCCTGGCGACCCTCGGGATCCTACGAGCAGTACTTC.

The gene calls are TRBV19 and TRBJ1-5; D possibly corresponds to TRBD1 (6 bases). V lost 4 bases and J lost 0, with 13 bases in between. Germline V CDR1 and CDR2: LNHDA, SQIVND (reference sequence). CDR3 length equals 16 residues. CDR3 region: CASSTPGTFSNQPQHF. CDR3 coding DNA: TGTGCCAGTAGTACTCCGGGGACATTTAGCAATCAGCCCCAGCATTTT.

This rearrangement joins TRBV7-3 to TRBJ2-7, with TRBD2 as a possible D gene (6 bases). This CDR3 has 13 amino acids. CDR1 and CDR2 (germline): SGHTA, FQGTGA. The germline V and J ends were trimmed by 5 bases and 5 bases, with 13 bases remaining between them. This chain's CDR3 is CASSTRLVNEQYF. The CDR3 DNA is TGTGCCAGCAGCACGAGACTAGTCAACGAGCAGTACTTC.

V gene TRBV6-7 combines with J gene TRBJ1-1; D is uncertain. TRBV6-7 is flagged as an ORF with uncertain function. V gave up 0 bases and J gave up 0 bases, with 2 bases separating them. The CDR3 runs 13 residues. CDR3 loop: CASSYSMNTEAFF. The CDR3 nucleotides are TGTGCCAGCAGTTACTCGATGAACACTGAAGCTTTCTTT.

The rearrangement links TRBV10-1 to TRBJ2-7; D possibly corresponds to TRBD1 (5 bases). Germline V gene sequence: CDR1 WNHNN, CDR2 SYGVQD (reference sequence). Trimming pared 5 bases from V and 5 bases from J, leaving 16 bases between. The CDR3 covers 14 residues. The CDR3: CASSYLGPRDEQYF. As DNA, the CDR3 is TGCGCCAGCAGTTACTTGGGGCCTCGGGACGAGCAGTACTTC.

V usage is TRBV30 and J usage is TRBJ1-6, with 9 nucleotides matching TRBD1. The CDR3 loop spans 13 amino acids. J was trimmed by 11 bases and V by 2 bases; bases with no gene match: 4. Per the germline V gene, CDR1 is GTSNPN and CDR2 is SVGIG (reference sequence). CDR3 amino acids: CAWSRGDRAPLHF. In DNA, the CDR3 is TGTGCCTGGAGTCGAGGGGACAGGGCACCCCTCCACTTT.

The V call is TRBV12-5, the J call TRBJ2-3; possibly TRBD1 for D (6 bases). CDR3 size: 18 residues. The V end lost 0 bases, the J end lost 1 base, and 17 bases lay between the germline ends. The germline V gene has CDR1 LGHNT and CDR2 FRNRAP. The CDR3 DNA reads TGTGCTAGTGGTTTGGTACGTCCGGCAGGGGCGGGCACAGATACGCAGTATTTT. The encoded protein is CASGLVRPAGAGTDTQYF.

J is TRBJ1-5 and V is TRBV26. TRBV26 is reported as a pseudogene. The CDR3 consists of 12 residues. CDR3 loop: CASSIYNQPQHF. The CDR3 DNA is TGTGCCAGCAGTATCTACAATCAGCCCCAGCATTTT.

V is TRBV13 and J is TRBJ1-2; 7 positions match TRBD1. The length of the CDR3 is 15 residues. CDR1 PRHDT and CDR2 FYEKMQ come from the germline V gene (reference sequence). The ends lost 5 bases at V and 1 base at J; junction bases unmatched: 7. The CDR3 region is CASSLGQRDNYGYTF. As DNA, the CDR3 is TGTGCCAGCAGCCTGGGACAGCGCGATAACTATGGCTACACCTTC.

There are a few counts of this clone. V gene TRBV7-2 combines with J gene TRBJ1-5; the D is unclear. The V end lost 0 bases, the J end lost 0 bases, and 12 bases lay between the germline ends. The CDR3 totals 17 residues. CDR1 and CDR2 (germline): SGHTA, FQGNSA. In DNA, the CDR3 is TGTGCCAGCAGCTTAGCGCTCTCGGTATATAGCAATCAGCCCCAGCATTTT. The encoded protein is CASSLALSVYSNQPQHF.

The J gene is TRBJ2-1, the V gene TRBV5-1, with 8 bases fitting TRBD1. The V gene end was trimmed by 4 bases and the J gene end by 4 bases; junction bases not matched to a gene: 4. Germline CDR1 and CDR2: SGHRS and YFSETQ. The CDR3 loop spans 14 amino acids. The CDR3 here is CASSQDRAYNEQFF. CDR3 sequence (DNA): TGCGCCAGCAGCCAGGACAGGGCTTACAATGAGCAGTTCTTC.

The CDR3 spells CASSFPLAPRETQYF. DNA for the CDR3: TGTGCCAGCAGCTTCCCCTTAGCCCCCAGAGAGACCCAGTACTTC. The chain joins TRBV7-9 to TRBJ2-5; D not resolved. The V end was cut by 3 bases, the J end by 4 bases, with 15 bases between. Germline values: CDR1 SEHNR, CDR2 FQNEAQ (reference sequence). This CDR3 is 15 amino acids long. Looking up the rest from reference TRBV7-9 and TRBJ2-5 gives the full variable domain: DTGVSQNPRHKITKRGQNVTFRCDPISEHNRLYWYRQTLGQGPEFLTYFQNEAQLEKSRLLSDRFSAERPKGSFSTLEIQRTEQGDSAMYLCASSFPLAPRETQYFGPGTRLLVL.

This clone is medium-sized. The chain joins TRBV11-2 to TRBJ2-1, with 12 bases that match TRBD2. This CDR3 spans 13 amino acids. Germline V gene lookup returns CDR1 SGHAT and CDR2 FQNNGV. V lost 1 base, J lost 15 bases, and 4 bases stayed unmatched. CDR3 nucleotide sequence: TGTGCCAGCAGCTTAGGACTAGCGGGGGAGGGGTTCTTC. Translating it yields CASSLGLAGEGFF. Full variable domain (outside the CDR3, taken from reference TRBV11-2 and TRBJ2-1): EAGVAQSPRYKIIEKRQSVAFWCNPISGHATLYWYQQILGQGPKLLIQFQNNGVVDDSQLPKDRFSAERLKGVDSTLKIQPAKLEDSAVYLCASSLGLAGEGFFGPGTRLTVL.

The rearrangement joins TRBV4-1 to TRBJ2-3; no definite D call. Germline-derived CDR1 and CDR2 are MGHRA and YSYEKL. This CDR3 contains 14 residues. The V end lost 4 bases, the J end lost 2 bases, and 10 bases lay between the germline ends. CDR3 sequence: CASSPVGDTDTQYF. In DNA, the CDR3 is TGCGCCAGCAGCCCCGTGGGCGACACAGATACGCAGTATTTT.

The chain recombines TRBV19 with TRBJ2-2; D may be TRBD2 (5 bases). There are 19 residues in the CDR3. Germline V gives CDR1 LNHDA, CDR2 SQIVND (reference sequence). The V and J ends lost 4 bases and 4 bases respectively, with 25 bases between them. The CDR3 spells CASSTSFEVYREGTGELFF. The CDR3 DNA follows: TGTGCCAGTAGTACCTCCTTTGAAGTCTACCGCGAGGGCACCGGGGAGCTGTTTTTT.

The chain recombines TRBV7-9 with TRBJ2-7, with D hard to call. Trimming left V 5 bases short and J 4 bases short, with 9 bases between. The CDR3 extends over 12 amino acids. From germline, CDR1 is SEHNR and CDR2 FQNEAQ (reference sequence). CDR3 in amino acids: CASSPTGYEQYF. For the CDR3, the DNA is TGTGCCAGCAGCCCCACGGGTTACGAGCAGTACTTC.

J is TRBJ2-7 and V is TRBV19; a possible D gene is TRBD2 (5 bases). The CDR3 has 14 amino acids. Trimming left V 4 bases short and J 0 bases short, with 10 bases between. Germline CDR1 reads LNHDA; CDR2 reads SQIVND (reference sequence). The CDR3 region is CASSNVGDSYEQYF. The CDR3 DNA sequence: TGTGCCAGTAGTAATGTGGGAGACTCCTACGAGCAGTACTTC.

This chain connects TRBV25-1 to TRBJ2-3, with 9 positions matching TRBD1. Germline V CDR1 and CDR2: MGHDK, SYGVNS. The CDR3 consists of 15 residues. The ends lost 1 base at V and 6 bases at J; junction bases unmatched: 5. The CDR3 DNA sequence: TGTGCCAGCAGTGAATTTAACAGGGGGCCGGATACGCAGTATTTT. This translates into CASSEFNRGPDTQYF.

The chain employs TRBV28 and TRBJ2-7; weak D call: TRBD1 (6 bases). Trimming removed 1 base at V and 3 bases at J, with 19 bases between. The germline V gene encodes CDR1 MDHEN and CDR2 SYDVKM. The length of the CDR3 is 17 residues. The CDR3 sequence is CASSLSFTGTNGYEQYF. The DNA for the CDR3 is TGTGCCAGCAGTTTATCCTTCACCGGGACAAACGGCTACGAGCAGTACTTC. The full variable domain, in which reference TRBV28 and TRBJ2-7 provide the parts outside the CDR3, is DVKVTQSSRYLVKRTGEKVFLECVQDMDHENMFWYRQDPGLGLRLIYFSYDVKMKEKGDIPEGYSVSREKKERFSLILESASTNQTSMYLCASSLSFTGTNGYEQYFGPGTRLTVT.

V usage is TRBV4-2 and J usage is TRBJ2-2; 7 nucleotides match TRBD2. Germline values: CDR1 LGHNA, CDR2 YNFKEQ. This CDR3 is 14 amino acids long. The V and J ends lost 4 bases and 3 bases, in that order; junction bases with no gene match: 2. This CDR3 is CASSPRGDTGELFF. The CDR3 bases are TGTGCCAGCAGCCCCCGGGGGGACACCGGGGAGCTGTTTTTT.

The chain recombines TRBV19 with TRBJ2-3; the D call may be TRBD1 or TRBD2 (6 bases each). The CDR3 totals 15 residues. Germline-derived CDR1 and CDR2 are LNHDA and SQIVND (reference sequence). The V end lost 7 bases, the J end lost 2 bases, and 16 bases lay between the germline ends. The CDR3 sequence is CASTGAGTTTDTQYF. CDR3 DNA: TGTGCCAGTACAGGGGCGGGGACCACCACAGATACGCAGTATTTT.

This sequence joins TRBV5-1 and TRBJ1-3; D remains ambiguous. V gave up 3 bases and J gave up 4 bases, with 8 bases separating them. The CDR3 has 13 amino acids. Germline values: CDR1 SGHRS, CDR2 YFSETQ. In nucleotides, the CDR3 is TGCGCCAGCAGCTCAGGCGTCGGAAACACCATATATTTT. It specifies CASSSGVGNTIYF.

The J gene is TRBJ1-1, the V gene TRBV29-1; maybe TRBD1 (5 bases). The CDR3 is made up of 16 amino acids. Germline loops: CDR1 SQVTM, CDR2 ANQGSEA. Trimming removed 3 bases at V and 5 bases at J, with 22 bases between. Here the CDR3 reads CSVDFVVGQGLTEAFF. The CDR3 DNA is TGCAGCGTTGATTTTGTGGTCGGGCAGGGACTTACTGAAGCTTTCTTT.